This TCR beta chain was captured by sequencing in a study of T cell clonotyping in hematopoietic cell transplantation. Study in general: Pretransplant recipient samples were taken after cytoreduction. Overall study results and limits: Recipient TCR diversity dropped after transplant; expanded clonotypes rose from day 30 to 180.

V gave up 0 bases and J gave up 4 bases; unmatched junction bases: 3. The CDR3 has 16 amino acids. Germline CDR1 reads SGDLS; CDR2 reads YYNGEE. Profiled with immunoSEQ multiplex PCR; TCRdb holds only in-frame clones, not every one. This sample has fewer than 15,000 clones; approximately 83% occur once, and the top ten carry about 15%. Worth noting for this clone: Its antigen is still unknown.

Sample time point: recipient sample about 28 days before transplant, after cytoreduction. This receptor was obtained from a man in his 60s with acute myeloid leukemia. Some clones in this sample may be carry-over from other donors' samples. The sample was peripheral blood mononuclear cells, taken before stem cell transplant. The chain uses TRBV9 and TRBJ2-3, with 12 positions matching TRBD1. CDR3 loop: CASSVGGTGGPDTQYF. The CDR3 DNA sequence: TGTGCCAGCAGCGTAGGGGGGACAGGGGGCCCAGATACGCAGTATTTT.